The source of this T cell receptor beta chain is a study of blood T cell repertoires in COVID-19. In the study overall: Collection of acute and convalescent COVID-19 samples took place in the United States, Italy and Spain. T cells, B-cell-depleted T cells, or PBMCs supplied cDNA or gDNA.

The germline gives CDR1 LNHDA, CDR2 SQIVND (reference sequence). The V gene lost 6 bases and the J gene lost 3 bases, with 17 bases spanning the gap. This CDR3 spans 16 amino acids. The authors' processing: Scientists estimated how many nucleated cells there were by amplifying reference gene primers. Data came from immunoSEQ multiplex PCR; TCRdb stores just in-frame clones and leaves some out. V and J calls and clone size are given by that table; D and trimming were obtained from the DNA. The sample has about 55,000 clones; 82% are singletons. What was sequenced was peripheral blood. This clonotype was obtained from a human donor in a cohort sampled during active or convalescent COVID-19. The gene calls are TRBV19 and TRBJ1-4, with a possible D match to TRBD1 (5 bases). The CDR3 DNA reads as TGTGCCAGTAGCCCACTGGACGGGGGATCTAATGAAAAACTGTTTTTT. Translating it yields CASSPLDGGSNEKLFF.